One and the same sample provided the 30 T cell receptor beta chains below, sequenced in a study of CD8+ T cells in alopecia areata. Once RNA had been extracted, it was reverse transcribed into cDNA to act as the sequencing template. Clones were sequenced by immunoSEQ multiplex PCR, and TCRdb holds only the in-frame ones, with some missing. The data show 130,000 to 150,000 clones, around 47% seen once. Sequencing input: CD4+ T cells sorted from blood. Receptor source: a human donor with alopecia areata.

As concerns this clone: Other DNA sequences in this sample translate to the same CDR3. The chain combines TRBV6-6 with TRBJ1-2, with D possibly being TRBD1 (6 bases). The CDR3 has 13 amino acids. The germline V gene encodes CDR1 MNHNY and CDR2 SVGAGI (reference sequence). The V end lost 6 bases, the J end lost 1 base, and 9 bases lay between the germline ends. The CDR3 DNA sequence: TGTGCCAGCAGCTTGGACAGTAACTATGGCTACACCTTC. It translates to CASSLDSNYGYTF.

This clone turned up a few times. The chain carries TRBV14 and TRBJ1-1, with D possibly TRBD1 on 5 matching bases. In germline, CDR1 is SGHDN, CDR2 FVKESK. V was pared by 4 bases and J by 5 bases, with 11 bases between. The CDR3 has 13 residues. CDR3 nucleotide sequence: TGTGCCAGCAGCCTCTTTGGGGGAACTGAAGCTTTCTTT. Residues: CASSLFGGTEAFF.

In this sample, this clone turned up a few times. The CDR3 DNA is TGTGCCAGCCCGCTAGGTTTAGTGGATACGCAGTATTTT. The encoded protein is CASPLGLVDTQYF. The rearrangement links TRBV21-1 to TRBJ2-3; the table gives TRBD2 as D, unverified against the DNA. TRBV21-1 is a documented pseudogene. The CDR3 extends over 13 amino acids.

The V gene is TRBV28, the J gene TRBJ2-1; D unresolved. V dropped 5 bases and J dropped 8 bases, with 7 bases sitting between them. This CDR3 comprises 11 residues. Per germline, CDR1 MDHEN and CDR2 SYDVKM. Written as DNA, the CDR3 is TGTGCCAGCAGTAGAAAGTATGAGCAGTTCTTC. It encodes CASSRKYEQFF.

This clone was found a few times. The chain carries TRBV27 and TRBJ2-5, with 15 bases that match TRBD2. The CDR3 runs 16 residues. V lost 3 bases and J lost 5; bases outside the gene matches: 4. CDR1 is MNHEY, CDR2 SMNVEV, per germline (reference sequence). The CDR3: CASSFGTSGRRETQYF. The CDR3 DNA sequence: TGTGCCAGCAGTTTTGGGACTAGCGGGAGGAGGGAGACCCAGTACTTC.

This clone was detected only a few times. The gene calls are TRBV29-1 and TRBJ2-5, with 7 positions matching TRBD2. Germline-derived CDR1 and CDR2 are SQVTM and ANQGSEA. Trimming took 2 bases from V and 4 from J; bases not matched to a gene: 4. The CDR3 is 13 residues long. Here the CDR3 reads CSVELPGGETQYF. CDR3 bases: TGCAGCGTTGAATTACCGGGAGGAGAGACCCAGTACTTC.

This clone has only one observation. Other DNA sequences in the sample encode the same CDR3. The rearrangement uses TRBV5-1 and TRBJ2-7; 9 bases are a match to TRBD1. V was pared by 1 base and J by 3 bases, with 5 bases of the junction left unmatched. In germline, CDR1 is SGHRS, CDR2 YFSETQ. The CDR3 has 15 residues. This CDR3 is CASSLTGTGSYEQYF. The CDR3 DNA is TGCGCCAGCAGCTTGACCGGGACAGGGAGCTACGAGCAGTACTTC.

The chain combines TRBV30 with TRBJ2-1; no definite D call. The CDR3 runs to 11 residues. V lost 1 base and J 16 bases, leaving 14 bases between the germline ends. Germline assignment: CDR1 GTSNPN and CDR2 SVGIG (reference sequence). CDR3 sequence: CAWSAAQVGFF. The DNA for the CDR3 is TGTGCCTGGAGTGCAGCCCAGGTCGGTTTCTTC.

This clone occurred a few times. The chain is built from TRBV30 and TRBJ2-1, with D maybe TRBD2 (5 bases). Germline loops: CDR1 GTSNPN, CDR2 SVGIG (reference sequence). Trimming took off 8 bases at V and 0 bases at J, with 14 bases between the two ends. This CDR3 has 14 residues. The CDR3 nucleotides read TGTGCCACGTCAATCGGAGGCTCCTACAATGAGCAGTTCTTC. This sequence encodes CATSIGGSYNEQFF.

V gene TRBV20-1 combines with J gene TRBJ2-5; the D is unclear. V dropped 4 bases and J dropped 5 bases, with 5 bases sitting between them. This CDR3 spans 10 amino acids. In germline, CDR1 is DFQATT, CDR2 SNEGSKA (reference sequence). CDR3 amino acids: CSAIGETQYF. CDR3 sequence (DNA): TGCAGTGCTATCGGGGAGACCCAGTACTTC.

The chain has TRBV29-1 and TRBJ2-1, with 7 positions matching TRBD2. Trimming at V came to 1 base and at J to 3 bases, leaving 0 bases not matched to a gene. Germline lookup yields CDR1 SQVTM and CDR2 ANQGSEA. This CDR3 has 13 residues. The CDR3 sequence is CSVEAGGYNEQFF. The CDR3 region has the DNA TGCAGCGTTGAAGCGGGAGGCTACAATGAGCAGTTCTTC.

This sequence joins TRBV4-2 and TRBJ2-4, with 9 bases identical to TRBD2. V shed 5 bases and J 11 bases; nucleotides not matched to a gene: 10. Germline V gives CDR1 LGHNA, CDR2 YNFKEQ. The CDR3 is 14 residues long. The CDR3 nucleotides are TGTGCCAGCAGCATGCGGGAGGGCCTTACCGTTCAGTACTTC. It codes for CASSMREGLTVQYF.

There are a few counts of this clone. V usage is TRBV7-9 and J usage is TRBJ2-7; D gene unclear. This CDR3 has 11 amino acids. The V gene's germline CDR1 is SEHNR and CDR2 FQNEAQ (reference sequence). Trimming stripped 2 bases from V and 7 bases from J, with 6 bases between. The CDR3 protein is CASSLSKEQYF. The CDR3 DNA reads TGTGCCAGCAGCTTATCGAAGGAGCAGTACTTC.

This clone has only a few counts. The chain couples TRBV7-9 to TRBJ2-3; D not certain. CDR1 and CDR2 from the germline V gene are SEHNR and FQNEAQ (reference sequence). The CDR3 has 15 residues. V was shortened by 7 bases and J by 2 bases, with 16 bases between the two germline ends. The DNA for the CDR3 is TGTGCCAGCATCCGGTGGGTCGGGTACACAGATACGCAGTATTTT. Its translation: CASIRWVGYTDTQYF.

This chain connects TRBV29-1 to TRBJ2-1; 9 bases align to TRBD2. Trimming took 3 bases from V and 10 from J; bases not matched to a gene: 4. The germline CDR1 and CDR2 sequences are SQVTM and ANQGSEA. CDR3 length: 12 residues. The CDR3 loop reads CSVESLAGEQFF. The DNA for the CDR3 is TGCAGCGTTGAGTCCCTAGCGGGGGAGCAGTTCTTC.

The chain couples TRBV4-1 to TRBJ1-2; the D is unclear. The CDR3 is 13 residues long. Germline CDR1 MGHRA, CDR2 YSYEKL. V gave up 2 bases and J gave up 9 bases, with 13 bases separating them. This CDR3 is CASSQLGGSRYTF. As DNA, the CDR3 is TGCGCCAGCAGCCAATTAGGTGGCAGCCGCTACACCTTC.

CDR3 sequence: CASSLLAEVQETQYF. DNA for the CDR3: TGCGCCAGCAGCTTGTTAGCGGAGGTCCAAGAGACCCAGTACTTC. The rearrangement joins TRBV5-1 to TRBJ2-5, with D perhaps matching TRBD2 (6 bases). Germline V CDR1 and CDR2: SGHRS, YFSETQ. V was shortened by 1 base and J by 1 base, with 11 bases between the two germline ends. CDR3 size: 15 residues.

This sequence joins TRBV29-1 and TRBJ1-5, with D unclear. The CDR3 totals 13 residues. V gave up 4 bases and J gave up 3 bases, with 10 bases separating them. CDR1 is SQVTM, CDR2 ANQGSEA, per germline. CDR3 sequence: CSVALSDNQPQHF. CDR3 coding DNA: TGCAGCGTTGCTTTGTCAGACAATCAGCCCCAGCATTTT.

The chain recombines TRBV2 with TRBJ2-1; D could derive from TRBD1 or TRBD2 (5 bases each). The germline V gene encodes CDR1 SNHLY and CDR2 FYNNEI. This CDR3 region has 13 residues. V lost 0 bases and J lost 7, with 7 bases in between. The CDR3 DNA reads as TGTGCCAGCAGTGAAGCGTGGGGGAATGAGCAGTTCTTC. Encoded protein: CASSEAWGNEQFF.

The chain has TRBV7-6 and TRBJ2-5; D possibly corresponds to TRBD1 (5 bases). This CDR3 contains 14 residues. Germline CDR1 is SGHVS and CDR2 is FNYEAQ. V lost 1 base to trimming and J lost 4 bases, with 10 bases between them. CDR3: CASSLGAGIETQYF. CDR3 DNA: TGTGCCAGCAGCTTAGGGGCAGGGATAGAGACCCAGTACTTC. Full variable domain (rest looked up from reference TRBV7-6 and TRBJ2-5): GAGVSQSPRYKVTKRGQDVALRCDPISGHVSLYWYRQALGQGPEFLTYFNYEAQQDKSGLPNDRFSAERPEGSISTLTIQRTEQRDSAMYRCASSLGAGIETQYFGPGTRLLVL.

This chain joins TRBV29-1 and TRBJ2-2, with D perhaps assigned TRBD1 or TRBD2 (5 bases each). Germline-derived CDR1 and CDR2 are SQVTM and ANQGSEA. V shed 6 bases and J shed 4 bases, with 15 bases lying between them. The CDR3 sequence is 14 residues long. CDR3 sequence (DNA): TGCAGCGTAAGGGCCGGGACGAGCACCGGGGAGCTGTTTTTT. Translated: CSVRAGTSTGELFF.

The chain carries TRBV5-1 and TRBJ2-3; D is unresolved. CDR1 and CDR2 from the germline V gene are SGHRS and YFSETQ. Trimming took off 4 bases at V and 2 bases at J, with 5 bases between the two ends. The CDR3 sequence is 12 residues long. The CDR3 DNA follows: TGCGCCAGCAGCCCGTACACAGATACGCAGTATTTT. Translation: CASSPYTDTQYF.

The chain carries TRBV4-1 and TRBJ2-7; 8 bases fit TRBD2. This CDR3 spans 17 amino acids. Germline assignment: CDR1 MGHRA and CDR2 YSYEKL. The V segment lost 2 bases and the J segment 0 bases; nucleotides outside the gene matches: 9. CDR3 amino acids: CASSQTLLAASSYEQYF. In DNA, the CDR3 is TGCGCCAGCAGCCAAACGTTACTAGCGGCAAGCTCCTACGAGCAGTACTTC.

This clone was observed a handful of times. The rearrangement links TRBV7-3 to TRBJ2-1; 12 bases align to TRBD2. Germline lookup yields CDR1 SGHTA and CDR2 FQGTGA. J was trimmed by 8 bases and V by 0 bases; bases with no gene match: 20. CDR3 length equals 21 residues. The DNA for the CDR3 is TGTGCCAGCAGCTTAACGGGCCCCGGGACTAGCGGGCCCCTAGCCCAGGATGAGCAGTTCTTC. Protein product: CASSLTGPGTSGPLAQDEQFF.

Only one count was recorded for this clone. The chain is built from TRBV30 and TRBJ1-5; 8 bases agree with TRBD1. Trimming at V came to 5 bases and at J to 3 bases, leaving 6 bases not matched to a gene. Germline CDR1 and CDR2: GTSNPN and SVGIG (reference sequence). The CDR3 is made up of 14 amino acids. CDR3 coding DNA: TGTGCCTGGGCGGACAGGGCCTTCAATCAGCCCCAGCATTTT. Translation gives CAWADRAFNQPQHF.

The J gene is TRBJ1-4, the V gene TRBV2, with TRBD1 identical over 8 bases. After removal of 1 base from V and 4 bases from J, the junction contained 2 bases not matched to a gene. Germline lookup yields CDR1 SNHLY and CDR2 FYNNEI. This CDR3 region has 15 residues. DNA of the CDR3: TGTGCCAGCAGTGAAGGGACAGGGAGTAATGAAAAACTGTTTTTT. Protein product: CASSEGTGSNEKLFF.

This clone came up a few times. V gene TRBV2 combines with J gene TRBJ1-4, with TRBD1 matching 7 bases. The length of the CDR3 is 14 residues. V gave up 5 bases and J gave up 6 bases; unmatched junction bases: 6. Per germline, CDR1 SNHLY and CDR2 FYNNEI. The CDR3 loop is CASSRDSYDEKLFF. As DNA, the CDR3 is TGTGCCAGCAGTCGGGACAGCTACGATGAAAAACTGTTTTTT.

The CDR3 sequence: CASSLVGAGGDYEQYF. The CDR3 DNA reads TGCGCCAGCAGCCTAGTAGGGGCAGGGGGAGACTACGAGCAGTACTTC. This chain joins TRBV5-1 and TRBJ2-7; 7 bases align to TRBD1. This CDR3 region has 16 residues. Germline V CDR1 and CDR2: SGHRS, YFSETQ. V lost 4 bases and J lost 3; bases outside the gene matches: 13.

The chain employs TRBV10-2 and TRBJ2-1; D might be TRBD2 (6 bases). The CDR3 has 16 amino acids. Germline CDR1 is WSHSY and CDR2 is SAAADI. Trimming removed 1 base from V and 0 bases from J, with 10 bases in between. The CDR3 protein is CASSEFAGSSYNEQFF. CDR3 sequence (DNA): TGCGCCAGCAGTGAGTTCGCGGGGAGCTCCTACAATGAGCAGTTCTTC.

The genes are TRBV5-4 and TRBJ1-2; D is ambiguous. Germline V gene sequence: CDR1 SGHNT, CDR2 YYREEE (reference sequence). This CDR3 spans 15 amino acids. Trimming cost V 0 bases and J 5 bases, with 14 bases left between them. The CDR3 spells CASSLADGVRYGYTF. CDR3 bases: TGTGCCAGCAGCTTGGCCGACGGGGTTCGATATGGCTACACCTTC.